These 22 T cell receptor beta chains originate from one sample sequenced in a study of cytomegalovirus exposure and HLA in healthy donors. The PCR had 60 Vbeta and 13 Jbeta primers. Here immunoSEQ multiplex PCR was the method, and the copy in TCRdb shows in-frame clones only, minus some. The record lists roughly 60,000 clones, of which the ten most abundant hold about 4%. The specimen was PBMCs. The receptors derive from a male donor in good health and CMV-seronegative.

V and J are TRBV6-1 and TRBJ2-5; possibly TRBD1 for D (6 bases). Germline assignment: CDR1 MNHNS and CDR2 SASEGT. Trimming removed 0 bases at V and 5 bases at J, with 13 bases between. This CDR3 is 15 amino acids long. CDR3 in DNA: TGTGCCAGCAGTGAAGCGCAGGGGTTTGGGGAGACCCAGTACTTC. Amino acids: CASSEAQGFGETQYF.

The CDR3 region is CASSKQLSAYEQYF. DNA of the CDR3: TGTGCCAGCAGCAAACAATTAAGCGCCTACGAGCAGTACTTC. The chain links TRBV5-4 to TRBJ2-7; D is undetermined. The CDR3 extends over 14 amino acids. V lost 4 bases and J lost 2, with 13 bases in between. Germline CDR1 is SGHNT and CDR2 is YYREEE (reference sequence). The full variable domain, completed using reference TRBV5-4 and TRBJ2-7, is ETGVTQSPTHLIKTRGQQVTLRCSSQSGHNTVSWYQQALGQGPQFIFQYYREEENGRGNFPPRFSGLQFPNYSSELNVNALELDDSALYLCASSKQLSAYEQYFGPGTRLTVT.

The chain carries TRBV7-3 and TRBJ2-7; 10 bases fit TRBD1. CDR1 and CDR2 from the germline V gene are SGHTA and FQGTGA. V shed 6 bases, J shed 3 bases, and the junction held 5 bases outside the gene matches. The CDR3 runs 14 residues. The CDR3 here is CASRFGQGDYEQYF. CDR3 bases: TGTGCCAGCAGGTTTGGACAGGGGGACTACGAGCAGTACTTC.

This rearrangement joins TRBV2 to TRBJ2-7; D is unclear. Germline V CDR1 and CDR2: SNHLY, FYNNEI. Trimming took 1 base from V and 0 from J, leaving 10 bases between them. The CDR3 spans 15 residues. DNA for the CDR3: TGTGCCAGCAGTGAAGGGCTCCTCGACTCCTACGAGCAGTACTTC. Protein product: CASSEGLLDSYEQYF.

The chain employs TRBV29-1 and TRBJ2-7, with 8 bases that match TRBD2. Trimming cost V 0 bases and J 6 bases; bases outside gene matches: 7. There are 14 residues in the CDR3. From germline, CDR1 is SQVTM and CDR2 ANQGSEA. The CDR3 reads CSVEDRREGVEQYF. The DNA of the CDR3 is TGCAGCGTTGAAGACCGACGGGAGGGCGTCGAGCAGTACTTC.

The CDR3, as DNA: TGTGCCAGCAGCCTAGATAGCGACGAGCAGTACTTC. It is translated as CASSLDSDEQYF. The rearrangement uses TRBV7-9 and TRBJ2-7; possibly TRBD2 for D (5 bases). Trimming pared 5 bases from V and 5 bases from J, leaving 10 bases between. The CDR3 runs to 12 residues. CDR1 and CDR2 (germline): SEHNR, FQNEAQ (reference sequence).

The rearrangement links TRBV11-1 to TRBJ2-3; no definite D call. CDR3 length: 13 amino acids. CDR1 and CDR2 (germline): SGHAT, FQDESV (reference sequence). The V gene lost 1 base and the J gene lost 4 bases, with 6 bases spanning the gap. CDR3 residues: CASSLDPADTQYF. The CDR3 region has the DNA TGTGCCAGCAGCTTAGATCCAGCAGATACGCAGTATTTT.

Notes on this clone: The sample has other DNA sequences that encode this CDR3 too. This chain connects TRBV5-6 to TRBJ1-2, with D unresolved. The V gene lost 1 base and the J gene lost 7 bases, with 5 bases spanning the gap. Germline V CDR1 and CDR2: SGHDT, YYEEEE. The CDR3 runs 11 residues. The CDR3 region has the DNA TGTGCCAGCAGCTTGTCGAGTGGCTACACCTTC. Translation: CASSLSSGYTF.

The chain is built from TRBV29-1 and TRBJ2-5, with D possibly TRBD1 on 6 matching bases. The V end was cut by 5 bases, the J end by 1 base, with 11 bases between. CDR3 length: 13 amino acids. Looked up from germline, CDR1 is SQVTM and CDR2 is ANQGSEA. The CDR3 loop reads CSVSDRIQETQYF. The CDR3 nucleotides are TGCAGCGTTTCGGACAGAATCCAAGAGACCCAGTACTTC.

The chain combines TRBV7-3 with TRBJ2-2; perhaps TRBD2 as D (5 bases). V was pared by 3 bases and J by 4 bases, with 9 bases between. CDR3 length: 14 amino acids. Germline loops: CDR1 SGHTA, CDR2 FQGTGA. CDR3 in DNA: TGTGCCAGCAGCTTGCGGGCAGCCACCGGGGAGCTGTTTTTT. This codes for CASSLRAATGELFF.

The chain links TRBV7-2 to TRBJ2-1; 9 bases are a match to TRBD1. Germline assignment: CDR1 SGHTA and CDR2 FQGNSA. V lost 1 base, J lost 6 bases, and 1 base stayed unmatched. The CDR3 length is 14 residues. The CDR3 DNA follows: TGTGCCAGCAGCTTAGTGGGACAGGGCAATGAGCAGTTCTTC. Protein product: CASSLVGQGNEQFF.

The CDR3 DNA follows: TGTGCCAGCAGATCAGGACAGGGGGCATACTATGGCTACACCTTC. Translated: CASRSGQGAYYGYTF. The rearrangement joins TRBV7-2 to TRBJ1-2; 11 bases fit TRBD1. Germline CDR1 reads SGHTA; CDR2 reads FQGNSA. J gave up 3 bases and V 6 bases, and 6 bases lay outside the gene matches. This CDR3 region has 15 residues.

The chain employs TRBV18 and TRBJ2-7; TRBD1 agrees at 11 bases. This CDR3 has 16 residues. Germline assignment: CDR1 KGHSH and CDR2 LQKENI. The J segment lost 3 bases and the V segment lost 2 bases, leaving 6 bases of the junction unmatched. The CDR3 sequence: CASSPGGGQGVYEQYF. Here the CDR3 DNA reads TGTGCCAGCTCACCAGGAGGGGGACAGGGGGTCTACGAGCAGTACTTC.

The rearrangement uses TRBV4-3 and TRBJ2-1, with a tentative D call TRBD1 (6 bases). CDR1 LGHNA and CDR2 YSLEER come from the germline V gene. CDR3 length: 15 residues. Trimming shortened V by 4 bases and J by 2 bases, and 12 bases separated the two germline ends. The CDR3 sequence: CASSPLDSPYNEQFF. DNA for the CDR3: TGCGCCAGCAGCCCCCTGGACAGCCCCTACAATGAGCAGTTCTTC.

The chain joins TRBV5-1 to TRBJ2-1, with D perhaps matching TRBD2 (6 bases). Per germline, CDR1 SGHRS and CDR2 YFSETQ. The CDR3 is made up of 14 amino acids. V was pared by 0 bases and J by 8 bases, with 12 bases between. CDR3 loop: CASSLGPGADEQFF. The CDR3, as DNA: TGCGCCAGCAGCTTGGGTCCGGGAGCCGATGAGCAGTTCTTC.

In regard to this clone: This CDR3 is also generated by other DNA sequences in the sample. The chain carries TRBV28 and TRBJ2-3, with 7 bases fitting TRBD1. The CDR3 has 14 residues. V was pared by 4 bases and J by 3 bases, with 4 bases of the junction left unmatched. Germline V gene lookup returns CDR1 MDHEN and CDR2 SYDVKM. In nucleotides, the CDR3 is TGTGCCAGCAGTTGGGCCAGGGGGACAGATACGCAGTATTTT. Translated: CASSWARGTDTQYF. Filled out from reference TRBV28 and TRBJ2-3, the complete variable domain reads DVKVTQSSRYLVKRTGEKVFLECVQDMDHENMFWYRQDPGLGLRLIYFSYDVKMKEKGDIPEGYSVSREKKERFSLILESASTNQTSMYLCASSWARGTDTQYFGPGTRLTVL.

The chain links TRBV19 to TRBJ1-5, with D tentatively TRBD1 (6 bases). V was cut by 2 bases and J by 4 bases, with 9 bases left in between. The CDR3 contains 14 residues. In germline, CDR1 is LNHDA, CDR2 SQIVND (reference sequence). CDR3 sequence: CASSILTGNQPQHF. The CDR3 coding sequence is TGTGCCAGTAGTATACTGACAGGAAATCAGCCCCAGCATTTT.

The rearrangement uses TRBV28 and TRBJ1-1, with 7 bases aligning to TRBD1. The CDR3 runs 12 residues. Germline values: CDR1 MDHEN, CDR2 SYDVKM. The junction had 3 bases not matched to a gene; V was cut back by 3 bases and J by 8 bases. CDR3 amino acids: CASSFSTGEAFF. The CDR3 coding sequence is TGTGCCAGCAGTTTTTCGACAGGGGAAGCTTTCTTT.

The chain recombines TRBV6-5 with TRBJ2-1; weak D call: TRBD1 (5 bases). Between the trimmed V and J ends, which lost 6 bases and 4 bases, there was a span of 10 bases. Germline V gene sequence: CDR1 MNHEY, CDR2 SVGAGI. CDR3 length equals 13 residues. CDR3 amino acids: CASSTGAYNEQFF. The CDR3 DNA reads as TGTGCCAGCAGCACTGGGGCTTACAATGAGCAGTTCTTC.

The V call is TRBV28, the J call TRBJ2-7; a possible D gene is TRBD2 (5 bases). Per the germline V gene, CDR1 is MDHEN and CDR2 is SYDVKM. The CDR3 extends over 12 amino acids. Trimming removed 2 bases from V and 6 bases from J, with 8 bases in between. CDR3: CASSLEGLEQYF. For the CDR3, the DNA is TGTGCCAGCAGTTTAGAAGGACTCGAGCAGTACTTC.

The gene calls are TRBV7-2 and TRBJ2-2; 12 bases are shared with TRBD2. The CDR3 contains 16 residues. The germline gives CDR1 SGHTA, CDR2 FQGNSA. The junction had 4 bases not matched to a gene; V was cut back by 6 bases and J by 2 bases. DNA for the CDR3: TGTGCCAGCAGACTAGCGGGAGGTTTAAACACCGGGGAGCTGTTTTTT. This encodes CASRLAGGLNTGELFF. The variable domain in full, completed from reference TRBV7-2 and TRBJ2-2, reads GAGVSQSPSNKVTEKGKDVELRCDPISGHTALYWYRQSLGQGLEFLIYFQGNSAPDKSGLPSDRFSAERTGGSVSTLTIQRTQQEDSAVYLCASRLAGGLNTGELFFGEGSRLTVL.

The V call is TRBV7-2, the J call TRBJ1-5; D ambiguous. In germline, CDR1 is SGHTA, CDR2 FQGNSA. CDR3 length: 14 residues. Trimming stripped 2 bases from V and 0 bases from J, with 5 bases between. CDR3 nucleotide sequence: TGTGCCAGCAGCTTATGGGCTAGCAATCAGCCCCAGCATTTT. It codes for CASSLWASNQPQHF.